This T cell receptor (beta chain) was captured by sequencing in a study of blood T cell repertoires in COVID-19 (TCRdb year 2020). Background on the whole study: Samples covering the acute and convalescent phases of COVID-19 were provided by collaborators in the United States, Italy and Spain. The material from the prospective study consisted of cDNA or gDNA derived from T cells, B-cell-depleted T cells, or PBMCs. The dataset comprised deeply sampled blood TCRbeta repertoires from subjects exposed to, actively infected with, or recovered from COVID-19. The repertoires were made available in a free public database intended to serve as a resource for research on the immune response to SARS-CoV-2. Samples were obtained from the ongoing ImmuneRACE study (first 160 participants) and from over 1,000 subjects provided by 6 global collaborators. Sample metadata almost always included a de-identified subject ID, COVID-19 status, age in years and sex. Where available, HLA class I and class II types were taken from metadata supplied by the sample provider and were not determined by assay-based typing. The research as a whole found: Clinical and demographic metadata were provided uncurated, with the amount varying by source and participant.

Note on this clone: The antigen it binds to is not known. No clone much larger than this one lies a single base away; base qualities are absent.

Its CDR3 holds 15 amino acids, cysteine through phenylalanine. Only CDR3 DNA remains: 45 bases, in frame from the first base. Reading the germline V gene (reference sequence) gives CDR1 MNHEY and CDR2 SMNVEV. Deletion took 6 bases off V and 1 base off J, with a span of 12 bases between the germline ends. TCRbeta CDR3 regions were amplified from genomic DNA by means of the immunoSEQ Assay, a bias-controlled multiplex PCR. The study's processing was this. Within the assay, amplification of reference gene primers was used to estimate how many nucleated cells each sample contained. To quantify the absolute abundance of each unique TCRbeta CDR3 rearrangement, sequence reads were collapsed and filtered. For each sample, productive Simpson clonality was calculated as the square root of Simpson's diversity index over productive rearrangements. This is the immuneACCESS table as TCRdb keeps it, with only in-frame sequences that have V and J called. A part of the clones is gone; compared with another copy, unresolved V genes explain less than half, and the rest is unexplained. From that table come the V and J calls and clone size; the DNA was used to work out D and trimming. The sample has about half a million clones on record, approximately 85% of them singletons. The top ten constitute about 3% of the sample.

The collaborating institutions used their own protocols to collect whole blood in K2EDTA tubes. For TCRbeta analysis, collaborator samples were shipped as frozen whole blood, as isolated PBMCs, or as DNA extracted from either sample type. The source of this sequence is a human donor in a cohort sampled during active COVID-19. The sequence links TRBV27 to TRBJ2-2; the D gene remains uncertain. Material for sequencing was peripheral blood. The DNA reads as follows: TGTGCCAGCAGCTTTCAAACCGGGAACACCGGGGAGCTGTTTTTT. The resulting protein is CASSFQTGNTGELFF.